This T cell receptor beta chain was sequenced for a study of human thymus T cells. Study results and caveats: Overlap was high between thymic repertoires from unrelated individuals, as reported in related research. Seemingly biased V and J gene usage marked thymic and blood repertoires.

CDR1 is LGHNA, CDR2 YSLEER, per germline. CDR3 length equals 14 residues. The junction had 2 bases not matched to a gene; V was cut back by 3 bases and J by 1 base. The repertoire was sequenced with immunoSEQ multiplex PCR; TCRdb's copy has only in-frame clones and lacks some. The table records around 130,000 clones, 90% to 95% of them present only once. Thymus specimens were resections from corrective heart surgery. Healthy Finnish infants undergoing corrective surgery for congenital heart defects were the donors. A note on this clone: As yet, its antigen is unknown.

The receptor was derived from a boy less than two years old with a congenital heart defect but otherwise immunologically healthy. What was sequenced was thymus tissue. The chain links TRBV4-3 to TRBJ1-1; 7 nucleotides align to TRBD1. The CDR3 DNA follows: TGCGCCAGCAGCCACCAGGGGGGGAACACTGAAGCTTTCTTT. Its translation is CASSHQGGNTEAFF.